The text below deals with one T cell receptor (beta chain). This entry belongs to a study of blood T cell repertoires in COVID-19. TCRdb's copy holds only in-frame clones and misses some; the assay was immunoSEQ multiplex PCR. Of 300,000 to 350,000 clones listed, about 90% are singletons. The CDR3 is 13 amino acids. Germline assignment: CDR1 SGHDT and CDR2 YYEEEE. Trimming cost V 0 bases and J 10 bases, with 11 bases left between them. Study members were between 18 and 89 years old and lived in 24 US regions. Sequencing input: PBMCs or T cells enriched from blood (not recorded which). The gene calls are TRBV5-6 and TRBJ2-1; D possibly corresponds to TRBD2 (5 bases). The clonotype was recovered from a woman aged 18-29 years with acute COVID-19. The CDR3 spells CASSLVAGAEQFF. In DNA form, the CDR3 reads TGTGCCAGCAGCTTGGTGGCGGGCGCCGAGCAGTTCTTC.